This TCR beta chain was observed in a study of blood T cell repertoires in COVID-19. Study details: Spain, Italy and the United States supplied samples that represented acute and convalescent COVID-19. T cells, B-cell-depleted T cells, or PBMCs supplied cDNA or gDNA.

This clone was counted only a few times. CDR3 length: 12 residues. The V end was cut by 11 bases, the J end by 5 bases, with 15 bases between. The germline V gene has CDR1 MNHGY and CDR2 SAAAGT. How the authors handled the data: Amplification with reference gene primers provided the estimates of nucleated cell counts. TCRdb keeps only in-frame clones here, not all; method: immunoSEQ multiplex PCR. That table is the source of V, J and clone size, and D and trimming were worked out from the DNA. This sample has approximately 120,000 clones, with around 86% found just once. The specimen sequenced was peripheral blood. The chain is built from TRBV6-8 and TRBJ1-1, with D possibly being TRBD1 (6 bases). This sequence originates from a human donor in a cohort sampled during active COVID-19. CDR3 coding DNA: TGTGCCCGAAGGGGGTCGGGGACTGAAGCTTTCTTT. As protein: CARRGSGTEAFF.